These 2 T cell receptor beta chains were sequenced from one sample in a study of blood T cells in healthy people across ages. Primed by a sample-barcoded 5' primer and a J-beta primer mix, a second PCR proceeded for roughly 6 to 12 cycles. Using its own MiXCR run on the 5' RACE reads, TCRdb lists one record per CDR3 protein. The table includes around 1,100,000 distinct CDR3 sequences, roughly two fifths detected once. The sequenced material came from blood. The receptors come from a man aged 18 to 30 in good health.

Here the CDR3 reads CASSLIAGYENSDEQFF. In nucleotides, the CDR3 is TGCGCCAGCAGCTTGATTGCGGGGTACGAAAATTCGGATGAGCAGTTCTTC. This chain links TRBV5-1 with TRBJ2-1; tentatively, D is TRBD2 (6 bases). V lost 1 base and J 8 bases, leaving 22 bases between the germline ends. The CDR3 loop spans 17 amino acids. The V gene's germline CDR1 is SGHRS and CDR2 YFSETQ.

V is TRBV20-1 and J is TRBJ1-2; 7 bases agree with TRBD1. V was clipped by 3 bases and J by 4 bases; unmatched bases: 8. The CDR3 is 14 residues long. In germline, CDR1 is DFQATT, CDR2 SNEGSKA (reference sequence). CDR3 residues: CSARVNRGGYGYTF. In DNA form, the CDR3 reads TGCAGTGCTAGGGTAAACAGGGGAGGCTATGGCTACACCTTC.